The 21 T cell receptor beta chains below all came from one sample that was sequenced in a study of CXCR3-negative and CXCR3-positive naive CD8 T cells. UMI labels and 5' RACE were used to prepare the TRB cDNA libraries. No DNA is given; TCRdb re-called the 5' RACE reads and lists each CDR3 protein once. The sample totals 20,000 to 30,000 distinct CDR3 sequences; its top ten clones hold roughly 2.8%. Sequencing was performed on naive CXCR3- CD8+ T cells from blood. The subset here: CD45RO-CCR7+CD27+CD95- naive CD8+ T cells lacking CXCR3 (TNR3-). Receptor source: a human donor in good health. Some clones in this sample may be carry-over from other donors' samples.

Its frequency marks this clonotype as medium-sized. This chain connects TRBV15 to TRBJ1-4; TCRdb designates TRBD1, a call that cannot be tested without DNA. CDR1 LNHNV and CDR2 YYDKDF come from the germline V gene (reference sequence). The CDR3 has 16 residues. CDR3 protein: CATSRGGQGINEKLFF.

This chain joins TRBV12-3 or TRBV12-4 and TRBJ1-1. This CDR3 contains 15 residues. The CDR3: CASSSPPTVSTEAFF.

The chain combines TRBV9 with TRBJ1-1; TCRdb names TRBD1, which stays unverified in the absence of DNA. The CDR3 has 15 residues. Looked up from germline, CDR1 is SGDLS and CDR2 is YYNGEE. CDR3 protein: CASSVGDRGDTEAFF.

CDR3 region: CASSFASGGQIGELFF. The chain is built from TRBV7-3 and TRBJ2-2; no DNA is available, so the TRBD2 call from TCRdb remains unchecked. The CDR3 is 16 residues long. CDR1 and CDR2 from the germline V gene are SGHTA and FQGTGA.

The chain combines TRBV28 with TRBJ2-7; absent DNA, TCRdb's TRBD1 call cannot be checked. Germline V CDR1 and CDR2: MDHEN, SYDVKM. The CDR3 has 14 residues. The CDR3 region is CASTQWAVLGEQYF.

This chain uses TRBV21-1 with TRBJ1-1; TCRdb outputs TRBD1, but without DNA this stays unchecked. TRBV21-1 is designated a pseudogene. The CDR3 has 14 amino acids. The CDR3 loop reads CASSKYRVNTEAFF.

The rearrangement joins TRBV12-5 to TRBJ2-3; TCRdb outputs TRBD2, but without DNA this stays unchecked. This CDR3 contains 15 residues. The germline gives CDR1 LGHNT, CDR2 FRNRAP. CDR3 residues: CASGLDSGVTDTQYF. The whole variable domain, filled in from reference TRBV12-5 and TRBJ2-3, reads DARVTQTPRHKVTEMGQEVTMRCQPILGHNTVFWYRQTMMQGLELLAYFRNRAPLDDSGMPKDRFSAEMPDATLATLKIQPSEPRDSAVYFCASGLDSGVTDTQYFGPGTRLTVL.

The V call is TRBV4-3, the J call TRBJ2-2; TCRdb selects TRBD1, and the lack of DNA leaves this call unchecked. The CDR3 runs 17 residues. The germline gives CDR1 LGHNA, CDR2 YSLEER. CDR3 amino acids: CASSTRQGVANTGELFF.

The chain combines TRBV28 with TRBJ2-1; TCRdb's D call of TRBD1 is untestable without DNA. The CDR3 runs to 17 residues. The V gene's germline CDR1 is MDHEN and CDR2 SYDVKM. The CDR3 sequence: CASSHGPGQGWYNEQFF.

J is TRBJ1-1 and V is TRBV13. The CDR3 spans 12 residues. CDR1 PRHDT and CDR2 FYEKMQ come from the germline V gene (reference sequence). This CDR3 reads CASSRENTEAFF.

This sequence joins TRBV7-9 and TRBJ1-5; TCRdb's assignment of TRBD1 cannot be checked, as there is no DNA. The CDR3 covers 12 residues. Germline-derived CDR1 and CDR2 are SEHNR and FQNEAQ (reference sequence). The CDR3 loop reads CASSPPDQPQHF.

V and J are TRBV20-1 and TRBJ2-1; lacking DNA, the TRBD2 call made by TCRdb goes unchecked. The CDR3 has 14 amino acids. Germline CDR1 reads DFQATT; CDR2 reads SNEGSKA (reference sequence). Here the CDR3 reads CSAPSAGTFNEQFF.

This rearrangement joins TRBV6-2 or TRBV6-3 to TRBJ2-7; the D call from TCRdb, TRBD2, cannot be confirmed without DNA. The CDR3 has 15 residues. Germline values: CDR1 MNHEY, CDR2 SVGEGT. The chain's CDR3 is CASSYGSDGSYEQYF.

The chain has TRBV5-6 and TRBJ2-7. The CDR3 runs to 13 residues. Germline CDR1 is SGHDT and CDR2 is YYEEEE. The CDR3 sequence is CASSRAREYEQYF.

The CDR3 sequence is CASSHLESGANVLTF. The chain recombines TRBV4-3 with TRBJ2-6. The CDR3 has 15 residues. Germline V CDR1 and CDR2: LGHNA, YSLEER.

The chain has TRBV7-9 and TRBJ2-1. Germline CDR1 SEHNR, CDR2 FQNEAQ (reference sequence). The CDR3 runs 15 residues. CDR3 amino acids: CASSFGQGTYNEQFF.

In terms of frequency, this clonotype is medium-sized. The chain employs TRBV29-1 and TRBJ2-3; lacking DNA, the TRBD1 call made by TCRdb goes unchecked. The CDR3 extends over 16 amino acids. Germline V gene sequence: CDR1 SQVTM, CDR2 ANQGSEA. CDR3 amino acids: CSVDKILQGGTDTQYF.

The chain is built from TRBV29-1 and TRBJ1-1. The CDR3 is 12 residues long. The germline CDR1 and CDR2 sequences are SQVTM and ANQGSEA. CDR3: CSVMVVNTEAFF.

The rearrangement uses TRBV7-2 and TRBJ2-7; TCRdb's D call of TRBD1 is untestable without DNA. The CDR3 is made up of 19 amino acids. In germline, CDR1 is SGHTA, CDR2 FQGNSA. The CDR3 sequence: CASSFPRGVGTSQTYEQYF.

The chain uses TRBV5-1 and TRBJ2-2; the D call from TCRdb, TRBD2, cannot be confirmed without DNA. This CDR3 spans 12 amino acids. The V gene's germline CDR1 is SGHRS and CDR2 YFSETQ. CDR3 residues: CASSPPPGELFF.

J is TRBJ1-3 and V is TRBV6-2 or TRBV6-3; TCRdb reports TRBD1, a call that lacks DNA to check it against. The CDR3 totals 16 residues. The germline V gene has CDR1 MNHEY and CDR2 SVGEGT. The CDR3: CASRHRAGTRENTIYF.